The source of this TCR beta chain is a study of yellow fever vaccine responses in identical twins. Overall study findings and caveats: Among the twins, the vaccine T cell response reportedly seemed partly convergent and partly personalized.

Remarks on this clonotype: Its antigen is undetermined.

TCRdb reprocessed the RT-PCR reads via MiXCR and lists one record per CDR3 protein. The sample includes fewer than 5,000 distinct CDR3 sequences, roughly 70% seen only once; the top ten take about 7.5%. The specimen was T cells from blood (PBMCs), unsorted or a sorted subset (not recorded which), collected before or after yellow fever vaccination (not recorded which). The clonotype was recovered from a woman between 18 and 30 years old who received the yellow fever vaccine.

The CDR3, as DNA: TGTGCCAGCAGCCAGGGGGACTCTATCTACGAGCAGTACTTC. This translates into CASSQGDSIYEQYF. The chain couples TRBV11-1 to TRBJ2-7, with D possibly TRBD1 on 7 matching bases. V was cut by 5 bases and J by 3 bases, with 14 bases left in between. Germline V gene lookup returns CDR1 SGHAT and CDR2 FQDESV (reference sequence). This CDR3 has 14 amino acids.